The entry below describes one TCR beta chain. As yet, its antigen is unknown. The CDR3 runs to 15 residues. V was shortened by 0 bases and J by 5 bases, with 11 bases between the two germline ends. The V gene's germline CDR1 is SGHRS and CDR2 YFSETQ. Sequencing was performed with immunoSEQ multiplex PCR; in TCRdb, only in-frame clones are kept and a portion is missing. The sample consists of around 100,000 clones, 90% of them appearing once. The sample comes from a study of OX40 agonist ivuxolimab in advanced cancers. Study-level findings and limits: It was not determined which antigens were specifically recognized by the peripheral T cells that had undergone clonal expansion. Low normalized clonal expansion also occurred in some nonresponding patients.

The TCR originated in an adult with an advanced solid tumor such as melanoma, head and neck, liver or kidney cancer. Sequenced material: CD4+ or CD8+ T cells sorted from blood, taken in a trial of the OX40 agonist ivuxolimab. The rearrangement links TRBV5-1 to TRBJ2-2, with D tentatively TRBD1 (5 bases). This CDR3 is CASSLGGRMTGELFF. The DNA of the CDR3 is TGCGCCAGCAGCTTGGGGGGCAGGATGACCGGGGAGCTGTTTTTT.